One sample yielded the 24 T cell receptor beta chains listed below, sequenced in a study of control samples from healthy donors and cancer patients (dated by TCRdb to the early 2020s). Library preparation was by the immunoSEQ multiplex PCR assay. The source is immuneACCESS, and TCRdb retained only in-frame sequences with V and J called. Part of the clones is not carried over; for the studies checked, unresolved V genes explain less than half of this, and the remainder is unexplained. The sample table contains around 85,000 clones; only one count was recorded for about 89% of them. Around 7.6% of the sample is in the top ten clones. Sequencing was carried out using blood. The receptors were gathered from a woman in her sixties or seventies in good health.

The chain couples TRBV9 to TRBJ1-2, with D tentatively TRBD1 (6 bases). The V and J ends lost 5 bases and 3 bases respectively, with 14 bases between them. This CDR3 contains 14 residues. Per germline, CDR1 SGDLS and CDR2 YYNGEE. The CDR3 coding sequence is TGTGCCAGCAGGAGGGACACCCGGGACTATGGCTACACCTTC. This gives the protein CASRRDTRDYGYTF.

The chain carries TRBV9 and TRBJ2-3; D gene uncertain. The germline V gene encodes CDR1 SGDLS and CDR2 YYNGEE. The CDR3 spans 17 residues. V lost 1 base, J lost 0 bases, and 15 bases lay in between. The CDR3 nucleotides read TGTGCCAGCAGCGTAAGTCAAGCACCAGTTAGCACAGATACGCAGTATTTT. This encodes CASSVSQAPVSTDTQYF.

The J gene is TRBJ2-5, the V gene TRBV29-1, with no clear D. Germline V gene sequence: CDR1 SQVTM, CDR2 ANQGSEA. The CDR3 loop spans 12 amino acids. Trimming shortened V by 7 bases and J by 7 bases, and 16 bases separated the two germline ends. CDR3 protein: CSGDMGGRTQYF. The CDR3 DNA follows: TGCAGCGGAGACATGGGCGGCAGGACCCAGTACTTC.

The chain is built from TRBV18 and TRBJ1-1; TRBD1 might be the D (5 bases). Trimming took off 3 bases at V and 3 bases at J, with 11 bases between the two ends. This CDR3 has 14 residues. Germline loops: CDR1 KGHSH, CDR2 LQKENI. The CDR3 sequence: CASSPAGRYTEAFF. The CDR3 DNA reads TGTGCCAGCTCACCCGCAGGGCGCTACACTGAAGCTTTCTTT.

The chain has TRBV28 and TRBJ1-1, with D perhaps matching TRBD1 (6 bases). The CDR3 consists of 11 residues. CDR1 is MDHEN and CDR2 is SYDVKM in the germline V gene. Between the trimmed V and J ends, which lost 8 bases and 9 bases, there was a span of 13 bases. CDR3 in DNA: TGTGCCAGCGTAGGACAGCCTAAAGCTTTCTTT. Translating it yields CASVGQPKAFF. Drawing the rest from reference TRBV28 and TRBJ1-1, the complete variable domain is DVKVTQSSRYLVKRTGEKVFLECVQDMDHENMFWYRQDPGLGLRLIYFSYDVKMKEKGDIPEGYSVSREKKERFSLILESASTNQTSMYLCASVGQPKAFFGQGTRLTVV.

CDR3 amino acids: CASSLEGPGANVLTF. The CDR3 region has the DNA TGTGCCAGCAGCTTAGAAGGCCCTGGGGCCAACGTCCTGACTTTC. The chain carries TRBV13 and TRBJ2-6, with D hard to call. Germline loops: CDR1 PRHDT, CDR2 FYEKMQ (reference sequence). The V and J ends lost 1 base and 2 bases respectively, with 6 bases between them. The CDR3 consists of 15 residues.

The CDR3 DNA is TGTGCCAGCAAACTAGGACAGGGGAACTATGGCTACACCTTC. Protein product: CASKLGQGNYGYTF. The rearrangement links TRBV6-5 to TRBJ1-2, with 9 bases aligning to TRBD1. Germline V gene sequence: CDR1 MNHEY, CDR2 SVGAGI. V shed 7 bases, J shed 2 bases, and the junction held 5 bases outside the gene matches. CDR3 length: 14 residues.

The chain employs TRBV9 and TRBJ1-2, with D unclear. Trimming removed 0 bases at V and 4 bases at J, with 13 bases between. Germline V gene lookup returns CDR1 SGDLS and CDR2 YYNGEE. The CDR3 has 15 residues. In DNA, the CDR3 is TGTGCCAGCAGCGTAGCTAGAGACGGGTTCTATGGCTACACCTTC. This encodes CASSVARDGFYGYTF.

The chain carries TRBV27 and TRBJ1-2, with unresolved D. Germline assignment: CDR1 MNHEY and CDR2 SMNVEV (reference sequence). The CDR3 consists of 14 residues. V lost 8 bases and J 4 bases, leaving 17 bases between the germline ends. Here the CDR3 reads CASGLQPLGYGYTF. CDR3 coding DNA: TGTGCCAGCGGACTCCAGCCTTTGGGCTATGGCTACACCTTC.

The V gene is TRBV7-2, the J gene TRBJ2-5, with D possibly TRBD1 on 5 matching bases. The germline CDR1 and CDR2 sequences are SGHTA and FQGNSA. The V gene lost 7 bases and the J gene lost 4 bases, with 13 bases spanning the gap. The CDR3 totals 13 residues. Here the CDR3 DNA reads TGTGCCAGCACCACTGGGGCTGGAGAGACCCAGTACTTC. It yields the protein CASTTGAGETQYF.

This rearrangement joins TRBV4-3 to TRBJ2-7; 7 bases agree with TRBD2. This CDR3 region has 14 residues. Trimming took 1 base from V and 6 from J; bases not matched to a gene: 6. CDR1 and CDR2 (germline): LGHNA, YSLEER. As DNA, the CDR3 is TGCGCCAGCAGCCAAGTTTCAGCGGGAAGCGAGCAGTACTTC. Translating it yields CASSQVSAGSEQYF.

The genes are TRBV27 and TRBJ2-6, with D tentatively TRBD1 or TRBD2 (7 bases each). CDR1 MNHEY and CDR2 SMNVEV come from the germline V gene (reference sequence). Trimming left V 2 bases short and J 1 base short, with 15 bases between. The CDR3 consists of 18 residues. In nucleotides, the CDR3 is TGTGCCAGCAGTTTACGGCAGGGGGGGAGGTCTGGGGCCAACGTCCTGACTTTC. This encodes CASSLRQGGRSGANVLTF.

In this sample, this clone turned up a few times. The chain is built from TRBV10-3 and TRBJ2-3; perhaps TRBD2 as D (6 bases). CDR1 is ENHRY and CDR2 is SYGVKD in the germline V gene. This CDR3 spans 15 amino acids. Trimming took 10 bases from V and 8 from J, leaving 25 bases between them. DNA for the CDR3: TGTGCCACCCAACCCAAGGACACGGTAGCGGTTACGCAGTATTTT. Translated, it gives CATQPKDTVAVTQYF.

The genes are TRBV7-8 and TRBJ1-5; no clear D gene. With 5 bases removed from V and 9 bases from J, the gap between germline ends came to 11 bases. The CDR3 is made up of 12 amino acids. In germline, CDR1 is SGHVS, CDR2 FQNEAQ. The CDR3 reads CASSNTQGPQHF. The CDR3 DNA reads TGTGCCAGCAGCAATACACAAGGGCCCCAGCATTTT.

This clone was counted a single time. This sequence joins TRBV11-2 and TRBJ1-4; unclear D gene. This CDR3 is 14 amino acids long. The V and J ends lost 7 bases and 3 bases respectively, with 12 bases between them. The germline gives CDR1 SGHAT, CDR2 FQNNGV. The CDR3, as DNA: TGTGCCAGCACACCGCACTGGGCTAATGAAAAACTGTTTTTT. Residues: CASTPHWANEKLFF.

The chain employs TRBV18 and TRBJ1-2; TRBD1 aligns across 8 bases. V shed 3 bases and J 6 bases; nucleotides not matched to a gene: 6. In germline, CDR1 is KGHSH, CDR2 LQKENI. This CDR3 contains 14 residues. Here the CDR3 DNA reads TGTGCCAGCTCACCCAACAGGGGGAAGAATGGCTACACCTTC. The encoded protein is CASSPNRGKNGYTF.

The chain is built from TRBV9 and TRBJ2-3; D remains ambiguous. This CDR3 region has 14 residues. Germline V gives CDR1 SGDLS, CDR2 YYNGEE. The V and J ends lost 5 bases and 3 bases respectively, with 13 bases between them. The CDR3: CASSDSGLTDTQYF. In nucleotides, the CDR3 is TGTGCCAGCAGTGATAGTGGGTTAACAGATACGCAGTATTTT. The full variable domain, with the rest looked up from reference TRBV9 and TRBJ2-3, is DSGVTQTPKHLITATGQRVTLRCSPRSGDLSVYWYQQSLDQGLQFLIQYYNGEERAKGNILERFSAQQFPDLHSELNLSSLELGDSALYFCASSDSGLTDTQYFGPGTRLTVL.

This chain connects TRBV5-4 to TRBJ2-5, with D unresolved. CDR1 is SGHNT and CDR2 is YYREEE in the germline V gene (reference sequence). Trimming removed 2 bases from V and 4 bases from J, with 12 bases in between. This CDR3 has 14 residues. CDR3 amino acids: CASSFSGPRETQYF. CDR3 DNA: TGTGCCAGCAGCTTCTCAGGTCCCCGAGAGACCCAGTACTTC.

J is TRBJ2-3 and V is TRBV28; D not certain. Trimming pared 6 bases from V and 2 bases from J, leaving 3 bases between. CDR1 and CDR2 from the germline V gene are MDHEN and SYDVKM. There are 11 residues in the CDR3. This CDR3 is CASSYTDTQYF. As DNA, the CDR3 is TGTGCCAGCAGCTACACAGATACGCAGTATTTT.

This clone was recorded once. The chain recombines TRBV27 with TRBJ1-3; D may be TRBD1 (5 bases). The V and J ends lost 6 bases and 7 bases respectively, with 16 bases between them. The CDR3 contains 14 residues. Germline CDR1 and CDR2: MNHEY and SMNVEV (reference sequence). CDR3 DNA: TGTGCCAGCAGGGAACTGGGGGAGTCTAACACCATATATTTT. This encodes CASRELGESNTIYF.

CDR3 sequence (DNA): TGTGCCAGCTGGGGCCTAGCGGGAGAAGACGGAGAGCAGTTCTTC. It encodes CASWGLAGEDGEQFF. The chain links TRBV6-6 to TRBJ2-1, with 10 nucleotides matching TRBD2. Per germline, CDR1 MNHNY and CDR2 SVGAGI (reference sequence). The ends lost 8 bases at V and 10 bases at J; junction bases unmatched: 14. This CDR3 spans 15 amino acids.

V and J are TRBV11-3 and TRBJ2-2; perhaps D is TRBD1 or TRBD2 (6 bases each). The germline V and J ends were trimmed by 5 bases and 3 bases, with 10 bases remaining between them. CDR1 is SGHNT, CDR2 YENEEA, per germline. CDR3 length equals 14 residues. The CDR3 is CASSKRGDTGELFF. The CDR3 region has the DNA TGTGCCAGCAGCAAAAGGGGGGACACCGGGGAGCTGTTTTTT.

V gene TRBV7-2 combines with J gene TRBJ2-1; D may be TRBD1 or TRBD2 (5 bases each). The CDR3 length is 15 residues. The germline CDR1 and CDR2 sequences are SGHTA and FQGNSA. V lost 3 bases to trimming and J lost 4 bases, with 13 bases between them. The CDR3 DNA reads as TGTGCCAGCAGCTTCCGGGACCAACCGTACAATGAGCAGTTCTTC. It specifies CASSFRDQPYNEQFF.

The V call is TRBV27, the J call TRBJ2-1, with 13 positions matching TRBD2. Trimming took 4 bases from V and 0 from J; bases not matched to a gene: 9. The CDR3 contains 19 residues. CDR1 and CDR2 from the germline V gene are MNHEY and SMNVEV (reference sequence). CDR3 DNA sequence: TGTGCCAGCAGTTCAACTAGCGGGAGGGCTGGGGGCTCCTACAATGAGCAGTTCTTC. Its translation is CASSSTSGRAGGSYNEQFF.